This T cell receptor (beta chain) originates from a study of T cells in Graves' hyperthyroidism and ophthalmopathy. This clonotype has more than one count but fewer than ten. There were TCR beta CDR3 regions amplified from RNA transcripts. When the TCR CDR3 underwent first-round RT-PCR, the HTBI primer set was used. TCRdb processed the multiplex PCR reads anew with MiXCR; each CDR3 protein has one entry. The repertoire has a few hundred thousand distinct CDR3 sequences, about a sixth of them found once; the top ten carry more than 50%. V was clipped by 4 bases and J by 4 bases, with 25 bases between them. CDR1 and CDR2 from the germline V gene are KGHDR and SFDVKD. This CDR3 is built from 18 residues.

The chain uses TRBV24-1 and TRBJ2-7; TRBD1 might be the D (6 bases). The sample consisted of blood. The receptor comes from a woman aged 45-60 years with Graves' hyperthyroidism. CDR3 nucleotide sequence: TGTGCCACCAGTGACTCCTATGAGACTACAGGGATTTCGTACGAGCAGTACTTC. Translation gives CATSDSYETTGISYEQYF.